The 9 T cell receptor beta chains reported below all come from one sample, sequenced in a study of Ad26.COV2.S vaccination and SARS-CoV-2 variants (dated by TCRdb to 2020 to 2023). The treatment or condition label corresponds to: 15 to 20 received Ad26.COV2.S at low or high dose, single or two shots; about 5 received placebo; per-sample allocation not given. For vaccine and placebo recipients, the sequenced repertoires came from samples collected on day 63 after the first injection. Library generation was performed with the immunoSEQ multiplex PCR assay. TCRdb mirrors the immuneACCESS table, restricted to in-frame sequences. Some clones are absent from its copies; in checked studies, under half trace to an unresolved V gene, and the reason for the others is unknown. This sample has roughly 420,000 clones in its table, and roughly 90% of those were observed once. The top ten clones comprise 3.6% of the sample.

The source material was peripheral blood, sampled in a trial of Ad26.COV2.S vaccine versus placebo. Receptors were obtained from a person aged 18-60 years who received the Ad26.COV2.S COVID-19 vaccine or a placebo.

This clone occurred once. This sequence joins TRBV7-2 and TRBJ1-4; the D gene is possibly TRBD1 (6 bases). Trimming took 3 bases from V and 5 from J, leaving 13 bases between them. Germline V gene sequence: CDR1 SGHTA, CDR2 FQGNSA. The CDR3 length is 15 residues. CDR3 nucleotides: TGTGCCAGCAGCTTCGGGACAATACTCAATGAAAAACTGTTTTTT. Protein sequence: CASSFGTILNEKLFF.

The chain employs TRBV10-3 and TRBJ2-5; D remains unclear. Germline V gene sequence: CDR1 ENHRY, CDR2 SYGVKD. V was trimmed by 8 bases and J by 2 bases, leaving 15 bases between them. This CDR3 region has 14 residues. The CDR3 loop is CAIGRAGPQETQYF. CDR3 bases: TGTGCCATCGGCCGGGCAGGTCCTCAAGAGACCCAGTACTTC.

The gene calls are TRBV24-1 and TRBJ2-2; D unresolved. V lost 2 bases, J lost 6 bases, and 12 bases lay in between. This CDR3 comprises 15 residues. Germline values: CDR1 KGHDR, CDR2 SFDVKD. This CDR3 reads CATSDSWEGSGELFF. DNA for the CDR3: TGTGCCACCAGTGATTCTTGGGAAGGTTCCGGGGAGCTGTTTTTT.

The chain is built from TRBV6-1 and TRBJ2-7; D is undetermined. This CDR3 is 16 amino acids long. Trimming removed 3 bases from V and 2 bases from J, with 17 bases in between. The V gene's germline CDR1 is MNHNS and CDR2 SASEGT. The CDR3 DNA is TGTGCCAGCAGTGATGAGGAGCTAAGCTGGACCTACGAGCAGTACTTC. The encoded protein is CASSDEELSWTYEQYF.

V is TRBV4-3 and J is TRBJ2-7; D ambiguous. Trimming pared 0 bases from V and 9 bases from J, leaving 12 bases between. The CDR3 runs 13 residues. CDR1 is LGHNA, CDR2 YSLEER, per germline. This CDR3 reads CASSQEIRMGQYF. CDR3 DNA sequence: TGCGCCAGCAGCCAAGAGATCAGGATGGGGCAGTACTTC.

This clone showed up just once. This chain connects TRBV27 to TRBJ1-6; possibly TRBD1 for D (5 bases). The CDR3 runs to 14 residues. Germline CDR1 and CDR2: MNHEY and SMNVEV (reference sequence). V shed 8 bases and J shed 6 bases, with 14 bases lying between them. In nucleotides, the CDR3 is TGTGCCAGCGGCCGGGGGGTCGGTAATTCACCCCTCCACTTT. This gives the protein CASGRGVGNSPLHF.

V usage is TRBV12-3 or TRBV12-4 and J usage is TRBJ1-1; D gene unclear. Trimming shortened V by 3 bases and J by 4 bases, and 9 bases separated the two germline ends. This CDR3 region has 13 residues. CDR3 DNA: TGTGCCAGCAGTTTCGGGAATCCCACTGAAGCTTTCTTT. Protein sequence: CASSFGNPTEAFF.

The chain employs TRBV7-6 and TRBJ2-7; 10 bases match TRBD1. Germline V gives CDR1 SGHVS, CDR2 FNYEAQ. The CDR3 consists of 14 residues. J gave up 6 bases and V 5 bases, and 7 bases lay outside the gene matches. The CDR3 nucleotides read TGTGCCAGCAGCGGACGGGACAGGGGAGCCGAGCAGTACTTC. Its translation: CASSGRDRGAEQYF.

The J gene is TRBJ1-2, the V gene TRBV7-3; 7 positions match TRBD1. Trimming cost V 2 bases and J 3 bases; bases outside gene matches: 6. CDR3 length: 15 amino acids. Per germline, CDR1 SGHTA and CDR2 FQGTGA. CDR3 nucleotides: TGTGCCAGCAGCTTAGTGGGACAGAGAGACTATGGCTACACCTTC. It codes for CASSLVGQRDYGYTF.